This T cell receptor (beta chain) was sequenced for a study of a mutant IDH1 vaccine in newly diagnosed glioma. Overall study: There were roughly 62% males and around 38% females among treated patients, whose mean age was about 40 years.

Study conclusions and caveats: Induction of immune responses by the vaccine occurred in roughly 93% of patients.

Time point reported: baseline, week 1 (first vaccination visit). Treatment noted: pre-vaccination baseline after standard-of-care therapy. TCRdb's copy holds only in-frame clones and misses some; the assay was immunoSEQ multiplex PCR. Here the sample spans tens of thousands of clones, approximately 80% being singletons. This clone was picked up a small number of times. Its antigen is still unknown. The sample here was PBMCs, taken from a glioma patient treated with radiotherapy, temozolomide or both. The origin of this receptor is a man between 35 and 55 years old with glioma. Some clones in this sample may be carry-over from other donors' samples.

The CDR3 protein is CASRAAYNEQFF. The CDR3 DNA reads as TGTGCCAGCAGGGCCGCCTACAATGAGCAGTTCTTC. This sequence joins TRBV7-9 and TRBJ2-1; D is uncertain. The CDR3 runs to 12 residues. The germline gives CDR1 SEHNR, CDR2 FQNEAQ (reference sequence). V was shortened by 6 bases and J by 2 bases, with 5 bases between the two germline ends.